The rows below give T cell receptor beta chains drawn from one sample of a study of shared clonotypes between healthy human individuals. Sequencing used immunoSEQ multiplex PCR; TCRdb keeps in-frame clones, though not all of them. The sample shows under 2.5 million clones, less than 95% of them seen only once. The specimen sequenced was naive CD4+ T cells from PBMCs. These receptor sequences come from a young man in good health. Some clones in this sample may be carry-over from other donors' samples. Each CDR3 is given with its conserved first and last residue. D genes are given only for firm matches. Clone size is stated in some rows and not others, as once, few, many or a class when expanded.

V	size	J	D	CDR3	DNA
TRBV19	.	TRBJ2-6	.	CASSRQGSGANVLTF	TGTGCCAGTAGTCGCCAGGGGTCTGGGGCCAACGTCCTGACTTTC
TRBV19	.	TRBJ2-1	.	CASSRQGPYNEQFF	TGTGCCAGTAGCAGGCAGGGGCCCTACAATGAGCAGTTCTTC
TRBV28	.	TRBJ1-1	TRBD1	CASSIPRGSNTEAFF	TGTGCCAGCAGCATACCCAGGGGGTCGAACACTGAAGCTTTCTTT
TRBV10-3	.	TRBJ1-1	.	CAASTLGNTEAFF	TGTGCCGCCTCCACCTTAGGGAACACTGAAGCTTTCTTT
TRBV20-1	.	TRBJ1-1	.	CSQTGNTEAFF	TGCAGCCAAACAGGGAACACTGAAGCTTTCTTT
TRBV7-2	once	TRBJ2-3	.	CASSLALTTSTDTQYF	TGTGCCAGCAGCTTAGCATTAACTACAAGCACAGATACGCAGTATTTT
TRBV28	.	TRBJ1-5	.	CASSPDTSNQPQHF	TGTGCCAGCAGTCCAGATACCAGCAATCAGCCCCAGCATTTT
TRBV27	.	TRBJ2-7	TRBD2	CASSIAGTSRYEQYF	TGTGCCAGCAGTATCGCCGGGACTAGCCGCTACGAGCAGTACTTC
TRBV19	.	TRBJ1-5	.	CASSHRTLRDQPQHF	TGTGCCAGTAGTCATAGGACACTGAGGGATCAGCCCCAGCATTTT
TRBV20-1	.	TRBJ2-7	.	CSAPGTYEQYF	TGCAGTGCTCCGGGTACCTACGAGCAGTACTTC
TRBV28	.	TRBJ1-3	.	CASSLAGLGNTIYF	TGTGCCAGCAGTTTAGCAGGGCTTGGAAACACCATATATTTT
TRBV7-2	.	TRBJ2-3	TRBD2	CASSLLTSGVRDTQYF	TGTGCCAGCAGCTTATTGACTAGCGGGGTTCGTGATACGCAGTATTTT
TRBV19	.	TRBJ1-3	TRBD1	CASSTRQGVSGNTIYF	TGTGCCAGTAGTACCCGACAGGGAGTCTCTGGAAACACCATATATTTT
TRBV18	.	TRBJ1-1	.	CASSPVLGENTEAFF	TGTGCCAGCTCACCGGTTCTGGGGGAAAACACTGAAGCTTTCTTT